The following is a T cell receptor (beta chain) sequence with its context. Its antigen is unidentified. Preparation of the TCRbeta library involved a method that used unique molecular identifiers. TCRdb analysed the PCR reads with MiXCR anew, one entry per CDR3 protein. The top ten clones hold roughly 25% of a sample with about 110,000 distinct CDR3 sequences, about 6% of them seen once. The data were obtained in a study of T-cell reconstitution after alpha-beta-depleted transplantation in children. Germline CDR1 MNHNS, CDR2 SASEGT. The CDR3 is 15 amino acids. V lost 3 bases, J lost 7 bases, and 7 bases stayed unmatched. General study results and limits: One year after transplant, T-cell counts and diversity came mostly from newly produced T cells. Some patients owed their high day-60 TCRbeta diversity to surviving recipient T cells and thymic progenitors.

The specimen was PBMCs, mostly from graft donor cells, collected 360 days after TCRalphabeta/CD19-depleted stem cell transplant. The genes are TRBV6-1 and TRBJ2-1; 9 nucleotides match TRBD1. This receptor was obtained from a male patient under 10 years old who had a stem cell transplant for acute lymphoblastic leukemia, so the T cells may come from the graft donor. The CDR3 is CASSEAGTGINEQFF. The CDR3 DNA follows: TGTGCCAGCAGTGAGGCCGGGACAGGGATTAATGAGCAGTTCTTC.